The clone carrying this T cell receptor (beta chain) has just a few counts. Its antigen remains unknown. This entry belongs to a study of regulatory T cells in long-lasting Graves disease. Notes on the study in general: TRBV28, TRBJ1-2 and TRBJ2-5 were segments that persistent disease favored.

Between the trimmed V and J ends, which lost 0 bases and 2 bases, there was a span of 13 bases. The CDR3 has 16 residues. Germline CDR1 SGHRS, CDR2 YFSETQ. Each CDR3 protein gets one entry after TCRdb re-called the reads with MiXCR. The sample shows over 650 distinct CDR3 sequences, around 80% of them seen only once. PBMC RNA was the source of the TCR library. Sequenced material: peripheral blood mononuclear cells (PBMCs), taken with antithyroid drug treatment, in newly diagnosed or persistent Graves disease (not recorded which). The TCR sequence derives from a man aged 40-49 years with Graves disease. V gene TRBV5-1 combines with J gene TRBJ2-3, with a weak D call TRBD1 (5 bases). CDR3 DNA sequence: TGCGCCAGCAGCTTGGCTACAGCAGGGTCCACAGATACGCAGTATTTT. Its protein product is CASSLATAGSTDTQYF.